This T cell receptor beta chain came from a study of T cell responses to AZD1222 COVID-19 vaccine. Some clones are missing from TCRdb's copy, which holds only in-frame ones; the method was immunoSEQ multiplex PCR. This repertoire shows 95,000 to 130,000 clones, roughly 93% found once; its top ten account for roughly 1.4%. Study findings and constraints: Recipients of AZD1222 seropositive at baseline numbered only five or six. Donors were mostly white British, more females; clonal diversity possibly underestimated. Repertoire sampling was restricted to post-peak T cell response timepoints.

About this clone: As yet, its antigen is unknown.

Germline V gene lookup returns CDR1 MNHEY and CDR2 SVGEGT. J was trimmed by 0 bases and V by 4 bases; bases with no gene match: 8. This CDR3 has 17 amino acids. This TCR came from an adult who received the AZD1222 COVID-19 vaccine. This chain joins TRBV6-2 or TRBV6-3 and TRBJ1-5; TRBD1 aligns across 8 bases. Sequenced here: peripheral blood, sampled 28 days after the second AZD1222 dose. The CDR3 loop reads CASSSGQALYSNQPQHF. In DNA, the CDR3 is TGTGCCAGCAGTTCGGGACAGGCCCTATATAGCAATCAGCCCCAGCATTTT.